The T cell receptor beta chain under discussion was sequenced for a study of shared clonotypes between healthy human individuals. The repertoire was sequenced with immunoSEQ multiplex PCR; TCRdb's copy has only in-frame clones and lacks some. The sample yields about 2 million clones, about 95% seen once. About this clone itself: Its antigen is unknown. The sample contains more than one DNA sequence encoding this CDR3.

Notes on the study in general: Larger richness was generally estimated for naive than memory subsets.

Cells designated naive CD8 were CD45RO-negative and were positively selected for CCR7, with terminally differentiated effector memory CD45RA+ cells excluded. The CDR3 extends over 14 amino acids. In germline, CDR1 is LNHDA, CDR2 SQIVND (reference sequence). Deletions cut 3 bases from V and 1 base from J, with 10 bases between. The chain links TRBV19 to TRBJ2-7, with TRBD1 as a possible D gene (6 bases). Input material: naive CD8+ T cells sorted from blood. The TCR was taken from a man younger than 30 in good health. DNA for the CDR3: TGTGCCAGTAGTATTCGGACAGAGTCCTACGAGCAGTACTTC. Its translation is CASSIRTESYEQYF.